These 23 T cell receptor beta chains were sequenced from one sample in a study of siplizumab effects on memory and regulatory T cells. The method was immunoSEQ multiplex PCR; TCRdb's version includes in-frame clones alone and lacks a portion of them. The table includes some 100,000 clones, more than 85% detected once. The sample taken for sequencing was CD4+ T cells sorted from blood. The source is a human donor in good health. Some clones in this sample may be carry-over from other donors' samples.

This chain connects TRBV9 to TRBJ2-3; maybe TRBD1 (5 bases). V lost 2 bases and J 7 bases, leaving 14 bases between the germline ends. Germline V CDR1 and CDR2: SGDLS, YYNGEE. This CDR3 is built from 14 residues. CDR3 bases: TGTGCCAGCAGCGTCCAGGGTTCTATCAATACGCAGTATTTT. It is translated as CASSVQGSINTQYF.

The V gene is TRBV28, the J gene TRBJ2-2; 8 bases line up with TRBD1. The CDR3 has 14 residues. Germline CDR1 and CDR2: MDHEN and SYDVKM. Trimming took 6 bases from V and 0 from J; bases not matched to a gene: 0. The CDR3 sequence: CASRQGANTGELFF. CDR3 bases: TGTGCCAGCAGACAGGGGGCGAACACCGGGGAGCTGTTTTTT.

On this clone: A read error may produce the germline difference seen at one junction end. The chain uses TRBV7-7 and TRBJ2-2; maybe TRBD2 (6 bases). Germline CDR1 is SSHAT and CDR2 is FNYEAQ (reference sequence). The CDR3 is 16 residues long. The CDR3 is CASSLGPTSGTGELFF. CDR3 nucleotide sequence: TGTGCTAGCAGCTTAGGGCCGACTAGTGGCACCGGGGAGCTGTTTTTT.

The chain employs TRBV5-1 and TRBJ2-3, with 9 bases lining up with TRBD2. The germline CDR1 and CDR2 sequences are SGHRS and YFSETQ. The trim removed 3 bases at V and 0 bases at J, leaving 8 bases unmatched. This CDR3 is 17 amino acids long. The CDR3 DNA is TGCGCCAGCAGCTCGGAAGGGCGGGAGGGGAGCACAGATACGCAGTATTTT. Its protein is CASSSEGREGSTDTQYF.

The V and J genes are TRBV10-3 and TRBJ2-3, with D unresolved. Per germline, CDR1 ENHRY and CDR2 SYGVKD. The CDR3 consists of 14 residues. Trimming shortened V by 5 bases and J by 2 bases, and 11 bases separated the two germline ends. In nucleotides, the CDR3 is TGTGCCATCAGTTCACTCCAAGCCACAGATACGCAGTATTTT. Protein product: CAISSLQATDTQYF.

This chain uses TRBV6-4 with TRBJ1-1; maybe TRBD1 (5 bases). Germline V lookup: CDR1 MRHNA, CDR2 SNTAGT. This CDR3 contains 13 residues. Between the trimmed V and J ends, which lost 5 bases and 6 bases, there was a span of 13 bases. This CDR3 is CASSFEWGAEAFF. CDR3 DNA: TGTGCCAGCAGTTTCGAGTGGGGCGCTGAAGCTTTCTTT.

This clone was observed a few times. V and J are TRBV7-9 and TRBJ1-2, with D unresolved. Per the germline V gene, CDR1 is SEHNR and CDR2 is FQNEAQ (reference sequence). This CDR3 contains 11 residues. The V end lost 4 bases, the J end lost 8 bases, and 8 bases lay between the germline ends. The CDR3 DNA is TGTGCCAGCAGCTACCGCGCGGGCTACACCTTC. This encodes CASSYRAGYTF.

The chain is built from TRBV2 and TRBJ1-2, with a possible D match to TRBD1 (6 bases). The germline V and J ends were trimmed by 4 bases and 2 bases, with 17 bases remaining between them. CDR3 size: 16 residues. Germline V gene data show CDR1 as SNHLY and CDR2 as FYNNEI. CDR3 sequence: CASSAGGGRLNYGYTF. CDR3 DNA sequence: TGTGCCAGCAGTGCTGGAGGGGGAAGACTCAACTATGGCTACACCTTC.

The chain employs TRBV7-3 and TRBJ1-3, with D uncertain. The V end was cut by 5 bases, the J end by 2 bases, with 16 bases between. The CDR3 is 16 amino acids. Per the germline V gene, CDR1 is SGHTA and CDR2 is FQGTGA. The CDR3 region has the DNA TGTGCCAGCAGCCCCACCGGGTCCGGGCCTGGAAACACCATATATTTT. Its protein is CASSPTGSGPGNTIYF.

As for this clone: The junction and the germline gene differ at one end; a read error may be behind it. This chain links TRBV5-4 with TRBJ2-3; D is uncertain. Per the germline V gene, CDR1 is SGHNT and CDR2 is YYREEE (reference sequence). This CDR3 region has 13 residues. This CDR3 reads CTSSLVETNTQYF. The CDR3 DNA is TGTACCAGCAGCTTGGTAGAGACGAATACGCAGTATTTT.

This chain links TRBV15 with TRBJ2-7; 7 bases line up with TRBD2. Germline V lookup: CDR1 LNHNV, CDR2 YYDKDF (reference sequence). Unmatched junction bases numbered 6, after V lost 1 base and J lost 0 bases. The CDR3 has 16 residues. The CDR3 spells CATSRVSGIYSYEQYF. The CDR3 DNA is TGTGCCACCAGCAGAGTAAGCGGGATTTACTCCTACGAGCAGTACTTC.

The rearrangement links TRBV30 to TRBJ1-1; 7 bases agree with TRBD1. This CDR3 is 12 amino acids long. Trimming at V came to 7 bases and at J to 4 bases, leaving 6 bases not matched to a gene. Per germline, CDR1 GTSNPN and CDR2 SVGIG (reference sequence). The CDR3 here is CAFTTGITEAFF. The DNA for the CDR3 is TGTGCCTTTACGACAGGGATCACTGAAGCTTTCTTT.

The CDR3 DNA sequence: TGTGCCAGTAGCTGGTACTATGGCTACACCTTC. Residues: CASSWYYGYTF. J is TRBJ1-2 and V is TRBV19; D is ambiguous. Trimming took 6 bases from V and 3 from J, leaving 5 bases between them. This CDR3 has 11 amino acids. The V gene's germline CDR1 is LNHDA and CDR2 SQIVND (reference sequence).

V and J are TRBV10-3 and TRBJ2-7, with D perhaps TRBD2 (6 bases). Germline-derived CDR1 and CDR2 are ENHRY and SYGVKD. CDR3 length equals 15 residues. Deletions cut 2 bases from V and 2 bases from J, with 13 bases between. The CDR3 is CAISERSGGAYEQYF. The CDR3 nucleotides are TGTGCCATCAGTGAGAGGTCTGGAGGGGCCTACGAGCAGTACTTC.

This clone was detected only once. V and J are TRBV19 and TRBJ2-3; 11 positions match TRBD2. This CDR3 contains 14 residues. Germline lookup yields CDR1 LNHDA and CDR2 SQIVND (reference sequence). V lost 10 bases and J lost 0; bases outside the gene matches: 3. CDR3 sequence: CANGLAGSTDTQYF. CDR3 nucleotides: TGTGCCAACGGACTAGCGGGCAGCACAGATACGCAGTATTTT.

V and J are TRBV11-3 and TRBJ2-3; D is uncertain. The V gene lost 0 bases and the J gene lost 4 bases, with 5 bases spanning the gap. CDR1 and CDR2 (germline): SGHNT, YENEEA. This CDR3 is built from 13 residues. CDR3 loop: CASSLELSDTQYF. The CDR3 coding sequence is TGTGCCAGCAGCTTAGAGCTATCAGATACGCAGTATTTT.

The rearrangement links TRBV28 to TRBJ2-7; D might be TRBD1 (5 bases). Germline V gene sequence: CDR1 MDHEN, CDR2 SYDVKM. This CDR3 has 15 amino acids. With 1 base removed from V and 6 bases from J, the gap between germline ends came to 16 bases. The CDR3 DNA is TGTGCCAGCAGTTTATTGGGCACAGGTTTTCTCGAGCAGTACTTC. This encodes CASSLLGTGFLEQYF. Full variable domain (missing parts from reference TRBV28 and TRBJ2-7): DVKVTQSSRYLVKRTGEKVFLECVQDMDHENMFWYRQDPGLGLRLIYFSYDVKMKEKGDIPEGYSVSREKKERFSLILESASTNQTSMYLCASSLLGTGFLEQYFGPGTRLTVT.

The V and J genes are TRBV25-1 and TRBJ2-1; D gene unclear. Trimming pared 4 bases from V and 9 bases from J, leaving 19 bases between. CDR1 and CDR2 (germline): MGHDK, SYGVNS. The CDR3 loop spans 15 amino acids. The DNA for the CDR3 is TGTGCCAGCAGTGGCGCCCGCCCCACCGGCGGTGAGCAGTTCTTC. Its protein product is CASSGARPTGGEQFF.

In this sample, this clone turned up a few times. The gene calls are TRBV7-9 and TRBJ1-2, with no clear D. The CDR3 length is 15 residues. Germline V gene lookup returns CDR1 SEHNR and CDR2 FQNEAQ (reference sequence). V lost 3 bases and J 4 bases, leaving 15 bases between the germline ends. CDR3 protein: CASSLASGRFYGYTF. In nucleotides, the CDR3 is TGTGCCAGCAGCTTGGCCTCCGGAAGGTTCTATGGCTACACCTTC. Full variable domain (rest looked up from reference TRBV7-9 and TRBJ1-2): DTGVSQNPRHKITKRGQNVTFRCDPISEHNRLYWYRQTLGQGPEFLTYFQNEAQLEKSRLLSDRFSAERPKGSFSTLEIQRTEQGDSAMYLCASSLASGRFYGYTFGSGTRLTVV.

CDR3 sequence (DNA): TGTGCCAGCAGTTGGCAGGGGAGGGGGCAAGAGACCCAGTACTTC. This sequence encodes CASSWQGRGQETQYF. The chain uses TRBV28 and TRBJ2-5; a weak D match, TRBD2 (7 bases). Germline CDR1 is MDHEN and CDR2 is SYDVKM. Trimming cost V 4 bases and J 2 bases, with 14 bases left between them. The CDR3 contains 15 residues.

The chain has TRBV27 and TRBJ2-7; D may be TRBD1 (6 bases). The CDR3 extends over 13 amino acids. CDR1 is MNHEY and CDR2 is SMNVEV in the germline V gene (reference sequence). Trimming took off 8 bases at V and 3 bases at J, with 14 bases between the two ends. This CDR3 is CASARDKNYEQYF. The CDR3 coding sequence is TGTGCCAGCGCCCGGGACAAAAACTACGAGCAGTACTTC.

This clone was observed once. The sample carries other DNA sequences with the same CDR3. V gene TRBV18 combines with J gene TRBJ1-1; D unresolved. Germline V lookup: CDR1 KGHSH, CDR2 LQKENI. Deletions cut 6 bases from V and 3 bases from J, with 8 bases between. The CDR3 sequence is 12 residues long. CDR3 coding DNA: TGTGCCAGCTCCCTTAGGGACACTGAAGCTTTCTTT. It translates to CASSLRDTEAFF.

The rearrangement uses TRBV4-1 and TRBJ1-1; D gene uncertain. The V and J ends lost 1 base and 6 bases respectively, with 15 bases between them. The CDR3 extends over 15 amino acids. Germline lookup yields CDR1 MGHRA and CDR2 YSYEKL. CDR3 sequence reads: CASSQGQVPGAEAFF. The DNA of the CDR3 is TGCGCCAGCAGCCAAGGTCAGGTCCCTGGGGCTGAAGCTTTCTTT.